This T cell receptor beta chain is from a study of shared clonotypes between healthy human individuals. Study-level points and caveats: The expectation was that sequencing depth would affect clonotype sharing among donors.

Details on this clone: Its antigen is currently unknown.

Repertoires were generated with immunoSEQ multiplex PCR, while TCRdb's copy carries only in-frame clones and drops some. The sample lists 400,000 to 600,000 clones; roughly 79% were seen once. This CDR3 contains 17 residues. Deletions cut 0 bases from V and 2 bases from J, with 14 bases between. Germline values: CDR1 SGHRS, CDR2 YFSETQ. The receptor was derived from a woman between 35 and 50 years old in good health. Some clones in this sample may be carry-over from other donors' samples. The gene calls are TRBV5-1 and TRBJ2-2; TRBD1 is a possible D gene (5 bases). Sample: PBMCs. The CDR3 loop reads CASSLEIQGPNTGELFF. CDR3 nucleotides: TGCGCCAGCAGCTTGGAAATCCAGGGTCCTAACACCGGGGAGCTGTTTTTT.